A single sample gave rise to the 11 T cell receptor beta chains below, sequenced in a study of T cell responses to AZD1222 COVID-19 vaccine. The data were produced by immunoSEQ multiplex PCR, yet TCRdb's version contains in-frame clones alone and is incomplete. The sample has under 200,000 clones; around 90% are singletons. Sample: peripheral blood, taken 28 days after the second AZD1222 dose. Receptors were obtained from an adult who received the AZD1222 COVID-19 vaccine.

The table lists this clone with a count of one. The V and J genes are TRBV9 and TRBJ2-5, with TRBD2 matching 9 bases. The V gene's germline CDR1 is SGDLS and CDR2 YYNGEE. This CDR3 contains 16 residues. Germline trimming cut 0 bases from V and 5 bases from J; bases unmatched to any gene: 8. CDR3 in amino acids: CASSVEGLAGRETQYF. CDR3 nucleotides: TGTGCCAGCAGCGTAGAGGGGCTAGCGGGACGGGAGACCCAGTACTTC.

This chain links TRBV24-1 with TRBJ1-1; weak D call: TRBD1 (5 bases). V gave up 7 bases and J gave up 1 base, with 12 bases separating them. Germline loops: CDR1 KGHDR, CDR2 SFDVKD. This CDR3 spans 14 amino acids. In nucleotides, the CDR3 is TGTGCCACCAGGCCGGGGGAGGGGAACACTGAAGCTTTCTTT. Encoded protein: CATRPGEGNTEAFF.

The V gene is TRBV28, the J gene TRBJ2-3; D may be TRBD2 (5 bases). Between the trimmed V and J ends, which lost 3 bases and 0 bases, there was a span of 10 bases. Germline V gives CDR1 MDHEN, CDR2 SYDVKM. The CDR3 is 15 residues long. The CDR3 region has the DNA TGTGCCAGCAGTTTGGTCGGGATGAGCACAGATACGCAGTATTTT. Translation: CASSLVGMSTDTQYF.

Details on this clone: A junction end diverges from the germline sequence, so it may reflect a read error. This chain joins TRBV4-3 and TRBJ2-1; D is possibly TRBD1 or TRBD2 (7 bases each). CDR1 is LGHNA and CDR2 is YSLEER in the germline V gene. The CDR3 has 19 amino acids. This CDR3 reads CARSRSRGRADSSYNEQFF. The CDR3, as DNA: TGCGCCCGCAGCCGGAGCAGGGGGAGGGCCGATAGTTCCTACAATGAGCAGTTCTTC.

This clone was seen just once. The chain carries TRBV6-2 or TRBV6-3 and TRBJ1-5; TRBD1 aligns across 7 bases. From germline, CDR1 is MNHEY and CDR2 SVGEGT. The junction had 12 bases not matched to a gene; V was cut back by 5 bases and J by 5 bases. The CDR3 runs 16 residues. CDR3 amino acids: CASSGDRVGAYQPQHF. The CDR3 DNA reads TGTGCCAGCAGTGGAGACAGGGTAGGGGCGTATCAGCCCCAGCATTTT.

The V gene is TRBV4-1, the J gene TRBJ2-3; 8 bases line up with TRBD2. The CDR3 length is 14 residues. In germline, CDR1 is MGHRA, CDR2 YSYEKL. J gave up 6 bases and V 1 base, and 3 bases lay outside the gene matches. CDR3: CASSQAGGRDTQYF. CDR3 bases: TGCGCCAGCAGCCAAGCGGGGGGGCGGGATACGCAGTATTTT.

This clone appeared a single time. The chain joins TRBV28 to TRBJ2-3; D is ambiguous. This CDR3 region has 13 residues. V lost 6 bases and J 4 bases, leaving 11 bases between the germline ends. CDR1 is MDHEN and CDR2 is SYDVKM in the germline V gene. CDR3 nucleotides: TGTGCCAGCAGCCCGGTGACCTCAGATACGCAGTATTTT. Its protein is CASSPVTSDTQYF.

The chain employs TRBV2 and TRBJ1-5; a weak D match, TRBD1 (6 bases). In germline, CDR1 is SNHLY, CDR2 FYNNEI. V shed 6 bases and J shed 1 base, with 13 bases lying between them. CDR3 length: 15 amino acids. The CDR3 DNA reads TGTGCCAGCAGCGCCGGGGGGCTCAGCAATCAGCCCCAGCATTTT. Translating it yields CASSAGGLSNQPQHF.

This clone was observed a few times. In DNA form, the CDR3 reads TGTGCCAGCAGCTTGCCGTTGGGTCGGGACACTGAAGCTTTCTTT. Translated: CASSLPLGRDTEAFF. The V and J genes are TRBV5-6 and TRBJ1-1; the D is unclear. V was trimmed by 1 base and J by 3 bases, leaving 13 bases between them. The V gene's germline CDR1 is SGHDT and CDR2 YYEEEE. The CDR3 loop spans 15 amino acids. Combining the CDR3 with reference TRBV5-6 and TRBJ1-1 gives the whole variable domain DAGVTQSPTHLIKTRGQQVTLRCSPKSGHDTVSWYQQALGQGPQFIFQYYEEEERQRGNFPDRFSGHQFPNYSSELNVNALLLGDSALYLCASSLPLGRDTEAFFGQGTRLTVV.

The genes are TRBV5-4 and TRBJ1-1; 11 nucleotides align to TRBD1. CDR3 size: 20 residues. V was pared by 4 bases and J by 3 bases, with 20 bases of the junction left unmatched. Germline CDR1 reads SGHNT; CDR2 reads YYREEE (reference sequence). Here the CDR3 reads CASSPRDRGSRTPGYTEAFF. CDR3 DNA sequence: TGTGCCAGCAGCCCCCGGGACAGGGGGAGCCGAACCCCTGGCTACACTGAAGCTTTCTTT.

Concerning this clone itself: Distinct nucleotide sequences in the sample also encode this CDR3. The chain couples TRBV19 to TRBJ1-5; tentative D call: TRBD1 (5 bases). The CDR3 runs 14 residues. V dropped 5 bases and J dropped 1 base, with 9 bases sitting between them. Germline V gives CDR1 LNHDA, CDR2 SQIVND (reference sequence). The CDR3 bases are TGTGCCAGTAGTCGGGACGGAAGCAATCAGCCCCAGCATTTT. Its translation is CASSRDGSNQPQHF.